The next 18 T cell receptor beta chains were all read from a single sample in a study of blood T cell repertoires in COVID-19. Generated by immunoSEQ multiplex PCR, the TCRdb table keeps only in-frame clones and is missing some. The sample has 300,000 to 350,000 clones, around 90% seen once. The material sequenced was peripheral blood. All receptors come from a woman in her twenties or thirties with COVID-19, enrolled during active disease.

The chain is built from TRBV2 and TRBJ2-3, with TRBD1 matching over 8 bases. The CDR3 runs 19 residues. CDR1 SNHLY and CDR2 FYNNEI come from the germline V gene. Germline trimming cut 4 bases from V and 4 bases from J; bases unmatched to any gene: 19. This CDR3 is CASSANRDRTFSGADTQYF. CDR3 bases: TGTGCCAGCAGTGCGAACCGGGACAGGACGTTTTCGGGGGCAGATACGCAGTATTTT.

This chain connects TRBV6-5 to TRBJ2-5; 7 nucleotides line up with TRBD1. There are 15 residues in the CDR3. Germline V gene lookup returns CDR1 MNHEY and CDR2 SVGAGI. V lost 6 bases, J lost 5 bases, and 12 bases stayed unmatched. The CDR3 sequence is CASSRGQLGWETQYF. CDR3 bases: TGTGCCAGCAGCCGGGGACAGTTGGGATGGGAGACCCAGTACTTC.

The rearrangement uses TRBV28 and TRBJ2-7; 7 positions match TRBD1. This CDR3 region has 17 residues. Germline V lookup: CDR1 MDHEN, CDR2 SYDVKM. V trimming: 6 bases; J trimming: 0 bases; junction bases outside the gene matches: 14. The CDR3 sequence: CASSSLTGSSNSYEQYF. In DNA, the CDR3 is TGTGCCAGCAGCTCCTTGACAGGGTCCTCGAACTCCTACGAGCAGTACTTC.

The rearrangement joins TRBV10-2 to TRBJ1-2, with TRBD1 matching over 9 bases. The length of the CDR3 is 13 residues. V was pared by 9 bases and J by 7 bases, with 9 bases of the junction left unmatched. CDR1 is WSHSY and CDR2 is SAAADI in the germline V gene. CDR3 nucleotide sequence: TGCGCCAGTTCGGGACAGGGCGTCACTGGCTACACCTTC. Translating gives CASSGQGVTGYTF.

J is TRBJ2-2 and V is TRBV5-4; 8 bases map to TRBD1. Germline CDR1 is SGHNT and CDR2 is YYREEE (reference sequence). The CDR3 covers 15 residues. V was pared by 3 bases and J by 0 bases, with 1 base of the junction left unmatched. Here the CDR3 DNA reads TGTGCCAGCAGCTGGACAGGGTCGAACACCGGGGAGCTGTTTTTT. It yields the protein CASSWTGSNTGELFF.

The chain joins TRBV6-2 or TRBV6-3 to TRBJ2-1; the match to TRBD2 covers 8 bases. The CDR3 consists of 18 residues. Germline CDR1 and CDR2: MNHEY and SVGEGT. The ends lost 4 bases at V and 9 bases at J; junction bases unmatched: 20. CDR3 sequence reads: CASSSLGGPGTGGSEQFF. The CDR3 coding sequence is TGTGCCAGCAGTTCCCTAGGTGGACCAGGAACGGGAGGGAGTGAGCAGTTCTTC.

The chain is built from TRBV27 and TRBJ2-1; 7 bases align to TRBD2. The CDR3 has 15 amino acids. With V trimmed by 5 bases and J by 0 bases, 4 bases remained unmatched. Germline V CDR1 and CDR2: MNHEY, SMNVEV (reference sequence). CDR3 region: CASSASGVSYNEQFF. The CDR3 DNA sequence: TGTGCCAGCAGTGCCAGCGGGGTCTCCTACAATGAGCAGTTCTTC.

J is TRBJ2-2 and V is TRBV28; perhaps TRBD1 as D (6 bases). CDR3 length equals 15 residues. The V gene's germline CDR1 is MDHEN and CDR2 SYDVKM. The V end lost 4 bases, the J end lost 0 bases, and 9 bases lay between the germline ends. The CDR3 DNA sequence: TGTGCCAGCAGTTCCCCAGGGGCGAACACCGGGGAGCTGTTTTTT. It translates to CASSSPGANTGELFF.

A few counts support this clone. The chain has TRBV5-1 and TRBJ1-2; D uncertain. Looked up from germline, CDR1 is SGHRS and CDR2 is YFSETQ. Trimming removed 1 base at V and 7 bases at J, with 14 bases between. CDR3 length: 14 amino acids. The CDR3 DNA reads TGCGCCAGCAGCTTGAGGCAACAAGAGGGTGGCTACACCTTC. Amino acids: CASSLRQQEGGYTF. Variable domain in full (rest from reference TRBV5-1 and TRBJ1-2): KAGVTQTPRYLIKTRGQQVTLSCSPISGHRSVSWYQQTPGQGLQFLFEYFSETQRNKGNFPGRFSGRQFSNSRSEMNVSTLELGDSALYLCASSLRQQEGGYTFGSGTRLTVV.

The CDR3 DNA follows: TGCGCCAGCAGCCTAGGCCGGACAGGCAATCAGCCCCAGCATTTT. It translates to CASSLGRTGNQPQHF. This chain uses TRBV5-1 with TRBJ1-5; TRBD1 might be the D (6 bases). The germline gives CDR1 SGHRS, CDR2 YFSETQ. CDR3 length: 15 residues. Trimming pared 4 bases from V and 2 bases from J, leaving 13 bases between.

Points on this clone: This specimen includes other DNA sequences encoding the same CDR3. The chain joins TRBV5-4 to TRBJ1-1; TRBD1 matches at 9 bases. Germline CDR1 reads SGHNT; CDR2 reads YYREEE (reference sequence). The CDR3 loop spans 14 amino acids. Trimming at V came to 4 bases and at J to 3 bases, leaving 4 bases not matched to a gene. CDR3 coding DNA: TGTGCCAGCAGCCTACAGGGGGCAGACACTGAAGCTTTCTTT. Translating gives CASSLQGADTEAFF.

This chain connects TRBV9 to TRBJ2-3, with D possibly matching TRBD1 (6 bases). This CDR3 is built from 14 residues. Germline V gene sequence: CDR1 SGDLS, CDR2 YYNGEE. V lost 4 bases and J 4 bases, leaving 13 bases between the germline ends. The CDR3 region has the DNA TGTGCCAGCAGCCCCTACAGGGCGGCAGATACGCAGTATTTT. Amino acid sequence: CASSPYRAADTQYF.

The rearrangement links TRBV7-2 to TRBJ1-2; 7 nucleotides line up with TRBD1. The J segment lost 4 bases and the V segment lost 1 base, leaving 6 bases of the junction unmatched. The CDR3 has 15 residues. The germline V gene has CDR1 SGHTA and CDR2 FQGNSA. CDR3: CASSLVLGTAYGYTF. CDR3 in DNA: TGTGCCAGCAGCTTAGTTCTGGGGACAGCCTATGGCTACACCTTC.

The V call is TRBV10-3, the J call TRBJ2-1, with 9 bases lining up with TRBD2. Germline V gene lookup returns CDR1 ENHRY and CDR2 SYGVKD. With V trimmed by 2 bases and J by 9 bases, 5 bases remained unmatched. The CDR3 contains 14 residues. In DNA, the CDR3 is TGTGCCATCAGTGAGGCGGGAGGGCCCGGTGAGCAGTTCTTC. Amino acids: CAISEAGGPGEQFF.

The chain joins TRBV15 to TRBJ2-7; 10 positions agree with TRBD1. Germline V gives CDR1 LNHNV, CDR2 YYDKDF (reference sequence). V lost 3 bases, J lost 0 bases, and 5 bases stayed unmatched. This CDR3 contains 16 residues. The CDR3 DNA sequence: TGTGCCACCAGCAGGCGGACAGGGGGGGCCTCCTACGAGCAGTACTTC. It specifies CATSRRTGGASYEQYF.

CDR3 DNA sequence: TGCGCCAGCAGCTTGCGCGGGAGATCCCAAGAGACCCAGTACTTC. Translating it yields CASSLRGRSQETQYF. The chain carries TRBV5-1 and TRBJ2-5, with 7 bases matching TRBD2. The trim removed 1 base at V and 1 base at J, leaving 4 bases unmatched. CDR1 is SGHRS, CDR2 YFSETQ, per germline. The CDR3 consists of 15 residues. The full variable domain, its missing parts supplied by reference TRBV5-1 and TRBJ2-5, is KAGVTQTPRYLIKTRGQQVTLSCSPISGHRSVSWYQQTPGQGLQFLFEYFSETQRNKGNFPGRFSGRQFSNSRSEMNVSTLELGDSALYLCASSLRGRSQETQYFGPGTRLLVL.

The DNA of the CDR3 is TGTGCCAGCAGCTTACCGGAGACTAGCGGTTCAACCTACGAGCAGTACTTC. Protein: CASSLPETSGSTYEQYF. V is TRBV7-8 and J is TRBJ2-7, with 9 positions matching TRBD2. V was clipped by 2 bases and J by 2 bases; unmatched bases: 10. Looked up from germline, CDR1 is SGHVS and CDR2 is FQNEAQ. There are 17 residues in the CDR3.

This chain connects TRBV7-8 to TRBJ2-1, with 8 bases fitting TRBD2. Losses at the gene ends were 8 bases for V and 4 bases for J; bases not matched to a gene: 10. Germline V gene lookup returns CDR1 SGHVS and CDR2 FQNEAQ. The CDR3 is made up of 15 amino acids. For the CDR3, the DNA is TGTGCCAGCGGGGATAGCGGGACAAGGTACAATGAGCAGTTCTTC. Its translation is CASGDSGTRYNEQFF.